The rows below give T cell receptor beta chains drawn from one sample of a study of glioma-infiltrating T cells after dendritic cell vaccination. Sequenced by immunoSEQ multiplex PCR; TCRdb stores in-frame clones only, minus some. The table includes fewer than 75,000 clones, approximately 87% detected once. The source material was blood, sampled after dendritic cell vaccination. Receptors were obtained from a human donor with glioblastoma. Each CDR3 is given with its conserved first and last residue. A D gene is named only where the DNA matches it firmly. Clone size is shown for a subset of rows, as once, few, many or a class of expanded clone.

v_gene: TRBV6-5; j_gene: TRBJ1-2; abundance: .; len: 13; d_gene: TRBD1; CDR3nt: TGTGCCAGCAGTACGACAGGGTCTTATGGCTACACCTTC; CDR3aa: CASSTTGSYGYTF
v_gene: TRBV4-2; j_gene: TRBJ2-2; abundance: .; len: 17; d_gene: TRBD2; CDR3nt: TGTGCCAGCAGCCATGGGACTAGCGGGGCGAACACCGGGGAGCTGTTTTTT; CDR3aa: CASSHGTSGANTGELFF
v_gene: TRBV10-2; j_gene: TRBJ1-5; abundance: .; len: 12; d_gene: .; CDR3nt: TGCGCCAGCAGAGGAGGAGATCAGCCCCAGCATTTT; CDR3aa: CASRGGDQPQHF
v_gene: TRBV28; j_gene: TRBJ2-5; abundance: .; len: 13; d_gene: .; CDR3nt: TGTGCCAGCAGCCCGGGCCCGCGGGGAACCCAGTACTTC; CDR3aa: CASSPGPRGTQYF
v_gene: TRBV4-1; j_gene: TRBJ1-2; abundance: .; len: 17; d_gene: .; CDR3nt: TGCGCCAGCAGCCATTACATCCCGGGACTCCGAAACTATGGCTACACCTTC; CDR3aa: CASSHYIPGLRNYGYTF
v_gene: TRBV9; j_gene: TRBJ2-5; abundance: .; len: 14; d_gene: .; CDR3nt: TGTGCCAGCAGCGCCCTACAGGGTGAGGAGACCCAGTACTTC; CDR3aa: CASSALQGEETQYF
v_gene: TRBV6-5; j_gene: TRBJ2-7; abundance: .; len: 14; d_gene: .; CDR3nt: TGTGCCAGCCGGGGGCAGGGGGGCACCTACGAGCAGTACTTC; CDR3aa: CASRGQGGTYEQYF
v_gene: TRBV6-5; j_gene: TRBJ2-7; abundance: .; len: 13; d_gene: .; CDR3nt: TGTGCCAGCAGTTACGCAGGCAGCACCGAGCAGTACTTC; CDR3aa: CASSYAGSTEQYF
v_gene: TRBV19; j_gene: TRBJ2-7; abundance: once; len: 13; d_gene: TRBD1; CDR3nt: TGTGCCAGTAGTCAGGGGGCGTCCTACGAGCAGTACTTC; CDR3aa: CASSQGASYEQYF
v_gene: TRBV10-1; j_gene: TRBJ2-2; abundance: .; len: 17; d_gene: .; CDR3nt: TGCGCCAGCAGTGCGACAAACGGACAAACGAACACCGGGGAGCTGTTTTTT; CDR3aa: CASSATNGQTNTGELFF
v_gene: TRBV4-1; j_gene: TRBJ2-1; abundance: .; len: 16; d_gene: TRBD1; CDR3nt: TGCGCCAGCAGCCTCCTCGGGGGGACAGGGATCAATGAGCAGTTCTTC; CDR3aa: CASSLLGGTGINEQFF
v_gene: TRBV7-3; j_gene: TRBJ2-7; abundance: .; len: 14; d_gene: TRBD1; CDR3nt: TGTGCCAGCAGGACCGACAGGGGGCGCGGCGAGCAGTACTTC; CDR3aa: CASRTDRGRGEQYF
v_gene: TRBV2; j_gene: TRBJ1-2; abundance: once; len: 15; d_gene: TRBD1; CDR3nt: TGTGCCAGCAGTGTTTCTCTAAGACAGGGGAATGGCTACACCTTC; CDR3aa: CASSVSLRQGNGYTF
v_gene: TRBV27; j_gene: TRBJ1-6; abundance: .; len: 15; d_gene: .; CDR3nt: TGTGCCAGCACCACCGATAGGCGGTCGGTTTCACCCCTCCACTTT; CDR3aa: CASTTDRRSVSPLHF
v_gene: TRBV9; j_gene: TRBJ1-6; abundance: few; len: 12; d_gene: .; CDR3nt: TGTGCCAGCAGCTCTATCAATTCACCCCTCCACTTT; CDR3aa: CASSSINSPLHF
v_gene: TRBV5-5; j_gene: TRBJ1-5; abundance: .; len: 14; d_gene: .; CDR3nt: TGTGCCAGCAGCTTATCCGGGATCAATCAGCCCCAGCATTTT; CDR3aa: CASSLSGINQPQHF
v_gene: TRBV27; j_gene: TRBJ1-2; abundance: once; len: 15; d_gene: .; CDR3nt: TGTGCCAGCAGTTTAGTCCGCGGCAGGGTCTATGGCTACACCTTC; CDR3aa: CASSLVRGRVYGYTF
v_gene: TRBV5-4; j_gene: TRBJ1-5; abundance: once; len: 15; d_gene: .; CDR3nt: TGTGCCAGCAGCTTGGATGGGGGGATCGGGCAGCCCCAGCATTTT; CDR3aa: CASSLDGGIGQPQHF
v_gene: TRBV27; j_gene: TRBJ2-1; abundance: .; len: 14; d_gene: TRBD1; CDR3nt: TGTGCCAGCAGTCCCGGGACAGGGGGCAATGAGCAGTTCTTC; CDR3aa: CASSPGTGGNEQFF
v_gene: TRBV5-8; j_gene: TRBJ2-3; abundance: .; len: 14; d_gene: .; CDR3nt: TGTGCCAGCAGCCCAGAACAGGCCACAGATACGCAGTATTTT; CDR3aa: CASSPEQATDTQYF
v_gene: TRBV9; j_gene: TRBJ1-4; abundance: .; len: 17; d_gene: TRBD1; CDR3nt: TGTGCCAGCAGCGTAGGAAACAGGGGGCGGGTGGATGAAAAACTGTTTTTT; CDR3aa: CASSVGNRGRVDEKLFF
v_gene: TRBV7-7; j_gene: TRBJ2-2; abundance: .; len: 15; d_gene: TRBD2; CDR3nt: TGTGCTAGCAGCCCGGGACTAGCTGGGACCGGGGAGCTGTTTTTT; CDR3aa: CASSPGLAGTGELFF
v_gene: TRBV4-3; j_gene: TRBJ1-4; abundance: .; len: 15; d_gene: TRBD1; CDR3nt: TGCGCCAGCAGCCGAACACAGGGGGCGCGGGAAAAACTGTTTTTT; CDR3aa: CASSRTQGAREKLFF
v_gene: TRBV25-1; j_gene: TRBJ1-4; abundance: few; len: 16; d_gene: TRBD1; CDR3nt: TGTGCCAGCAGTGATTCCGGGACAGGGGGAGCTGAAAAACTGTTTTTT; CDR3aa: CASSDSGTGGAEKLFF
v_gene: TRBV25-1; j_gene: TRBJ1-2; abundance: once; len: 14; d_gene: .; CDR3nt: TGTGCCAGCAGTGACTCTACAGCTAACTATGGCTACACCTTC; CDR3aa: CASSDSTANYGYTF
v_gene: TRBV18; j_gene: TRBJ2-7; abundance: .; len: 15; d_gene: .; CDR3nt: TGTGCCAGCTCACCGGGGACAACCTTATGGAACGAGCAGTACTTC; CDR3aa: CASSPGTTLWNEQYF
v_gene: TRBV13; j_gene: TRBJ2-5; abundance: .; len: 14; d_gene: .; CDR3nt: TGTGCCAGCAGCTCCTTAGCGATCGGCGAGACCCAGTACTTC; CDR3aa: CASSSLAIGETQYF
v_gene: TRBV6-5; j_gene: TRBJ1-5; abundance: few; len: 16; d_gene: TRBD1; CDR3nt: TGTGCCAGCAGTTCCTATACCGGGACAGACAATCAGCCCCAGCATTTT; CDR3aa: CASSSYTGTDNQPQHF